The 12 T cell receptor beta chains below come from one sample, sequenced in a study of cytomegalovirus exposure and HLA in healthy donors. Assay used: immunoSEQ multiplex PCR; TCRdb lists only in-frame clones, some missing. The sample carries 200,000 to 300,000 clones, less than 95% recorded once. The sequencing sample was made of PBMCs. The receptors stem from a woman in her twenties or thirties in good health and CMV-seronegative.

The gene calls are TRBV2 and TRBJ1-1; D unresolved. V lost 6 bases to trimming and J lost 6 bases, with 17 bases between them. The CDR3 spans 14 residues. The germline V gene encodes CDR1 SNHLY and CDR2 FYNNEI. CDR3 region: CASSLRGVEAEAFF. The CDR3 DNA reads TGTGCCAGCAGCCTCCGTGGAGTTGAGGCTGAAGCTTTCTTT.

The V call is TRBV11-2, the J call TRBJ2-7, with 12 bases that match TRBD2. The length of the CDR3 is 17 residues. Germline V lookup: CDR1 SGHAT, CDR2 FQNNGV. V was clipped by 7 bases and J by 2 bases; unmatched bases: 12. For the CDR3, the DNA is TGTGCCAGCACCGAAACGACTAGCGGGAGTATAGCCTACGAGCAGTACTTC. Translating gives CASTETTSGSIAYEQYF.

Remarks on this clone: Within the sample, other DNA sequences also encode this same CDR3. This chain joins TRBV14 and TRBJ2-1, with D possibly called TRBD1 or TRBD2 (7 bases each). Germline V gene sequence: CDR1 SGHDN, CDR2 FVKESK. Trimming left V 1 base short and J 6 bases short, with 13 bases between. The CDR3 has 15 residues. This CDR3 is CASSQAAGGGNEQFF. CDR3 in DNA: TGTGCCAGCAGCCAAGCGGCAGGGGGGGGCAATGAGCAGTTCTTC.

V gene TRBV11-3 combines with J gene TRBJ2-7, with TRBD1 matching over 7 bases. V was clipped by 1 base and J by 3 bases; unmatched bases: 3. Germline-derived CDR1 and CDR2 are SGHNT and YENEEA. CDR3 size: 14 residues. Written as DNA, the CDR3 is TGTGCCAGCAGCTTAGGGGGACAGAGCTACGAGCAGTACTTC. Its protein product is CASSLGGQSYEQYF. The full variable domain, with the rest looked up from reference TRBV11-3 and TRBJ2-7, is EAGVVQSPRYKIIEKKQPVAFWCNPISGHNTLYWYLQNLGQGPELLIRYENEEAVDDSQLPKDRFSAERLKGVDSTLKIQPAELGDSAVYLCASSLGGQSYEQYFGPGTRLTVT.

V and J are TRBV27 and TRBJ2-7; TRBD1 matches at 9 bases. Germline lookup yields CDR1 MNHEY and CDR2 SMNVEV (reference sequence). Trimming cost V 4 bases and J 1 base; bases outside gene matches: 5. The CDR3 totals 15 residues. CDR3 loop: CASSSPGTGSYEQYF. Written as DNA, the CDR3 is TGTGCCAGCAGTTCTCCCGGGACAGGGTCCTACGAGCAGTACTTC.

The CDR3 is CASSYTGEYGYTF. As DNA, the CDR3 is TGCGCCAGCAGCTACACAGGGGAATATGGCTACACCTTC. The chain has TRBV5-1 and TRBJ1-2; 7 bases match TRBD1. Germline CDR1 SGHRS, CDR2 YFSETQ. This CDR3 is 13 amino acids long. V shed 3 bases and J 5 bases; nucleotides not matched to a gene: 4.

The CDR3 region is CASSIESGVPGLGELFF. The CDR3 DNA follows: TGTGCCAGCAGTATAGAGTCAGGGGTGCCTGGTCTCGGGGAGCTGTTTTTT. The V gene is TRBV2, the J gene TRBJ2-2; a possible D gene is TRBD1 (6 bases). This CDR3 has 17 amino acids. Germline-derived CDR1 and CDR2 are SNHLY and FYNNEI. The V end was cut by 5 bases, the J end by 7 bases, with 23 bases between.

This chain joins TRBV27 and TRBJ2-2; possibly TRBD2 for D (5 bases). Looked up from germline, CDR1 is MNHEY and CDR2 is SMNVEV (reference sequence). Trimming stripped 6 bases from V and 5 bases from J, with 19 bases between. This CDR3 has 16 residues. Here the CDR3 DNA reads TGTGCCAGCAGCTCGGGGTGGGTGGCGGCGACCGGGGAGCTGTTTTTT. Translation gives CASSSGWVAATGELFF.

V is TRBV7-2 and J is TRBJ2-7; D may be TRBD1 (6 bases). V lost 5 bases, J lost 12 bases, and 26 bases lay in between. The germline gives CDR1 SGHTA, CDR2 FQGNSA. The CDR3 has 15 amino acids. The CDR3 nucleotides read TGTGCCAGCAGCCCGCGTCGGTCGGTGGACAGCCAACTGTACTTC. Encoded protein: CASSPRRSVDSQLYF.

The genes are TRBV28 and TRBJ1-1; D might be TRBD1 (6 bases). V was shortened by 5 bases and J by 7 bases, with 14 bases between the two germline ends. Germline V CDR1 and CDR2: MDHEN, SYDVKM. This CDR3 has 13 amino acids. The CDR3 nucleotides read TGTGCCAGCAGTGTCCTGACAGGACATGAAGCTTTCTTT. It codes for CASSVLTGHEAFF.

This clone was seen only once. The chain employs TRBV7-9 and TRBJ2-7; D is undetermined. The length of the CDR3 is 11 residues. V lost 6 bases, J lost 6 bases, and 9 bases lay in between. Germline V gene lookup returns CDR1 SEHNR and CDR2 FQNEAQ (reference sequence). The DNA of the CDR3 is TGTGCCAGCAGTCTAGTGGGCGAGCAGTACTTC. This codes for CASSLVGEQYF.

The chain couples TRBV28 to TRBJ2-7; D is unclear. CDR3 length equals 13 residues. V lost 5 bases and J lost 0, with 8 bases in between. Germline CDR1 is MDHEN and CDR2 is SYDVKM. The CDR3 reads CASSNLGSYEQYF. The CDR3, as DNA: TGTGCCAGCAGTAACTTGGGCTCCTACGAGCAGTACTTC.